This T cell receptor beta chain appears in the sequencing data of a study of T cell responses to AZD1222 COVID-19 vaccine. On the study more broadly: Pooling covered second doses at about 4 or about 12 weeks. Study conclusions and caveats: Donors were largely white British and mainly female; clonal diversity was possibly underestimated.

The germline V gene has CDR1 LGHNA and CDR2 YSLEER. The V and J ends lost 0 bases and 7 bases, in that order; junction bases with no gene match: 9. The CDR3 is 16 amino acids. Generated by immunoSEQ multiplex PCR, the TCRdb table keeps only in-frame clones and is missing some. The repertoire includes 73,000 or so clones, 80% to 90% of them detected once, and over 5% sits in the top ten. Regarding this clone: Its antigen is unknown.

The rearrangement links TRBV4-3 to TRBJ1-5; 7 positions agree with TRBD1. The sample here was peripheral blood, taken on day 0 of AZD1222 vaccination. This TCR came from an adult in good health. The CDR3 DNA reads as TGCGCCAGCAGCCAAGATGCCAGGGGGAAAGGACAGCCCCAGCATTTT. Translation: CASSQDARGKGQPQHF.